This passage covers 20 T cell receptor beta chains from one sample sequenced in a study of early T cells in non-severe SARS-CoV-2 infection. TCRdb re-analysed the 5' RACE reads in MiXCR, keeping a single row per CDR3 protein. The sample includes some 30,000 distinct CDR3 sequences, about 4.6% of them seen just once. Sequencing input: whole blood. The receptors originated from an adult who was a healthcare worker with PCR-confirmed SARS-CoV-2 infection or an uninfected control (not recorded which).

Details on this clonotype: This may be a read error: a much more frequent sequence differs by one nucleotide. The genes are TRBV6-1 and TRBJ2-3; 8 bases agree with TRBD2. CDR3 length: 14 residues. The germline V gene has CDR1 MNHNS and CDR2 SASEGT. Losses at the gene ends were 11 bases for V and 0 bases for J; bases not matched to a gene: 7. The DNA of the CDR3 is TGTGCCGGCTCGAGGACTAGCAGCACAGATACGCAGTATTTT. Encoded protein: CAGSRTSSTDTQYF.

This clonotype was found many times. This chain connects TRBV6-5 to TRBJ1-2; possibly TRBD1 for D (5 bases). The V gene's germline CDR1 is MNHEY and CDR2 SVGAGI. Trimming shortened V by 5 bases and J by 10 bases, and 20 bases separated the two germline ends. The CDR3 contains 14 residues. CDR3 loop: CASSPQDIQSSYTF. The CDR3 bases are TGTGCCAGCAGTCCCCAGGACATCCAGTCTTCCTACACCTTC.

There are many counts of this clonotype. The V call is TRBV5-1, the J call TRBJ1-4; D call uncertain. CDR3 length: 15 residues. The germline V gene encodes CDR1 SGHRS and CDR2 YFSETQ. V was shortened by 7 bases and J by 0 bases, with 13 bases between the two germline ends. The CDR3 reads CASRENTATNEKLFF. Here the CDR3 DNA reads TGCGCCAGCCGAGAGAATACAGCAACTAATGAAAAACTGTTTTTT.

This clonotype was observed at least ten times. This chain connects TRBV7-9 to TRBJ2-1, with 9 bases aligning to TRBD2. Per germline, CDR1 SEHNR and CDR2 FQNEAQ (reference sequence). The trim removed 0 bases at V and 1 base at J, leaving 1 base unmatched. The CDR3 sequence is 16 residues long. The CDR3 protein is CASSLALAGSYNEQFF. CDR3 in DNA: TGTGCCAGCAGCTTAGCCCTAGCGGGGTCCTACAATGAGCAGTTCTTC.

The CDR3 region has the DNA TGCGCCAGCAGCGCGAGCCGGGACTCACCTAATGAGCAGTTCTTC. Translating it yields CASSASRDSPNEQFF. The chain combines TRBV5-1 with TRBJ2-1; TRBD2 is a possible D gene (6 bases). With 4 bases removed from V and 7 bases from J, the gap between germline ends came to 18 bases. This CDR3 is 15 amino acids long. CDR1 and CDR2 (germline): SGHRS, YFSETQ.

Ten or more counts support this clonotype. The chain couples TRBV15 to TRBJ2-6, with 9 bases fitting TRBD1. V lost 4 bases, J lost 0 bases, and 1 base stayed unmatched. The CDR3 length is 16 residues. Germline V gene lookup returns CDR1 LNHNV and CDR2 YYDKDF (reference sequence). The CDR3 region is CATSKQGASGANVLTF. DNA for the CDR3: TGTGCCACCAGCAAACAGGGGGCCTCTGGGGCCAACGTCCTGACTTTC.

This clonotype came up many times. V and J are TRBV7-2 and TRBJ2-7; D gene unclear. Germline assignment: CDR1 SGHTA and CDR2 FQGNSA. The CDR3 runs 14 residues. Deletions cut 2 bases from V and 5 bases from J, with 13 bases between. CDR3 in DNA: TGTGCCAGCAGCTTATTTCCGGACCCCAACGAGCAGTACTTC. Translated: CASSLFPDPNEQYF.

This clonotype was seen many times. The chain is built from TRBV4-1 and TRBJ1-1; no clear D gene. Trimming pared 1 base from V and 3 bases from J, leaving 9 bases between. Germline V CDR1 and CDR2: MGHRA, YSYEKL. This CDR3 is 14 amino acids long. In DNA form, the CDR3 reads TGCGCCAGCAGCCAAGTTACACCTTACACTGAAGCTTTCTTT. Translated, it gives CASSQVTPYTEAFF.

V and J are TRBV5-4 and TRBJ2-3; 10 nucleotides agree with TRBD2. CDR1 SGHNT and CDR2 YYREEE come from the germline V gene (reference sequence). This CDR3 is 14 amino acids long. V dropped 3 bases and J dropped 8; count of bases not matched to a gene: 6. Here the CDR3 reads CASSSGTSEGTQYF. CDR3 nucleotides: TGTGCCAGCAGCTCCGGGACTAGCGAGGGTACGCAGTATTTT.

This clonotype was found a few times. This chain links TRBV12-3 or TRBV12-4 with TRBJ2-1, with 8 nucleotides matching TRBD1. This CDR3 is built from 15 residues. J was trimmed by 3 bases and V by 5 bases; bases with no gene match: 6. CDR3 coding DNA: TGTGCCAGCAGTGCCGTCGGGACAGGCTACAATGAGCAGTTCTTC. Amino acids: CASSAVGTGYNEQFF.

In its sample, this clonotype was seen many times. The chain uses TRBV29-1 and TRBJ2-7; 9 nucleotides agree with TRBD1. Germline V gives CDR1 SQVTM, CDR2 ANQGSEA. This CDR3 region has 12 residues. J gave up 2 bases and V 4 bases, and 0 bases lay outside the gene matches. CDR3 sequence reads: CSVGDRAYEQYF. DNA of the CDR3: TGCAGCGTTGGGGACAGGGCCTACGAGCAGTACTTC.

The rearrangement joins TRBV19 to TRBJ2-7; the D is unclear. V was shortened by 5 bases and J by 0 bases, with 17 bases between the two germline ends. The length of the CDR3 is 16 residues. Germline-derived CDR1 and CDR2 are LNHDA and SQIVND (reference sequence). This CDR3 reads CASSALPGASSYEQYF. For the CDR3, the DNA is TGTGCCAGTAGTGCCCTCCCGGGTGCAAGCTCCTACGAGCAGTACTTC.

At least ten counts were recorded for this clonotype. The chain recombines TRBV7-2 with TRBJ2-1; a possible D gene is TRBD2 (6 bases). The ends were cut back, 4 bases at V and 1 base at J, with 14 bases in the middle. This CDR3 has 16 residues. Germline lookup yields CDR1 SGHTA and CDR2 FQGNSA. The CDR3 here is CASSYGSASSYNEQFF. DNA for the CDR3: TGTGCCAGCAGCTACGGGAGCGCTTCTTCCTACAATGAGCAGTTCTTC.

This clonotype was observed many times. The chain links TRBV28 to TRBJ2-7; D ambiguous. The V gene lost 3 bases and the J gene lost 4 bases, with 13 bases spanning the gap. Germline V gene lookup returns CDR1 MDHEN and CDR2 SYDVKM. This CDR3 is 14 amino acids long. The CDR3 here is CASSFSGPRYEQYF. The CDR3 bases are TGTGCCAGCAGTTTCTCGGGTCCCAGGTACGAGCAGTACTTC. The full variable domain, its missing parts supplied by reference TRBV28 and TRBJ2-7, is DVKVTQSSRYLVKRTGEKVFLECVQDMDHENMFWYRQDPGLGLRLIYFSYDVKMKEKGDIPEGYSVSREKKERFSLILESASTNQTSMYLCASSFSGPRYEQYFGPGTRLTVT.

The sample holds many counts of this clonotype. This chain joins TRBV4-2 and TRBJ2-3; TRBD2 aligns across 15 bases. V trimming: 4 bases; J trimming: 2 bases; junction bases outside the gene matches: 1. The CDR3 is 16 residues long. From germline, CDR1 is LGHNA and CDR2 YNFKEQ. CDR3: CASSRTSGGATDTQYF. CDR3 nucleotide sequence: TGTGCCAGCAGCCGGACTAGCGGGGGGGCCACAGATACGCAGTATTTT.

This clonotype was observed many times. The chain links TRBV5-4 to TRBJ2-7; D gene uncertain. This CDR3 spans 14 amino acids. In germline, CDR1 is SGHNT, CDR2 YYREEE (reference sequence). Trimming took 0 bases from V and 1 from J, leaving 8 bases between them. CDR3 in amino acids: CASSLVPVSYEQYF. DNA of the CDR3: TGTGCCAGCAGCTTGGTCCCGGTGTCCTACGAGCAGTACTTC.

The table lists this clonotype with many counts. The chain couples TRBV15 to TRBJ1-6; D remains unclear. The germline gives CDR1 LNHNV, CDR2 YYDKDF (reference sequence). V lost 4 bases to trimming and J lost 0 bases, with 1 base between them. The CDR3 spans 13 residues. CDR3 loop: CATSNSYNSPLHF. DNA for the CDR3: TGTGCCACCAGCAACTCCTATAATTCACCCCTCCACTTT.

This clonotype was detected only a few times. J is TRBJ2-1 and V is TRBV7-9; 7 nucleotides line up with TRBD1. The V gene end was trimmed by 5 bases and the J gene end by 9 bases; junction bases not matched to a gene: 16. The CDR3 is 16 amino acids. CDR1 is SEHNR and CDR2 is FQNEAQ in the germline V gene (reference sequence). Here the CDR3 DNA reads TGTGCCAGCAGCCTTAGAGGGGGCGGCATGGGATCTGAGCAGTTCTTC. It translates to CASSLRGGGMGSEQFF.

This clonotype occurred a few times. The chain is built from TRBV12-3 or TRBV12-4 and TRBJ1-6; the match to TRBD1 covers 8 bases. J was trimmed by 7 bases and V by 3 bases; bases with no gene match: 5. CDR3 length: 15 residues. The CDR3 region has the DNA TGTGCCAGCAGTTTCAAACAGGGGGGGAATTCACCCCTCCACTTT. Its translation is CASSFKQGGNSPLHF.

This clonotype was seen repeatedly, ten times or more. The chain carries TRBV5-1 and TRBJ2-7, with a tentative D call TRBD1 (6 bases). With 1 base removed from V and 1 base from J, the gap between germline ends came to 21 bases. Germline lookup yields CDR1 SGHRS and CDR2 YFSETQ. This CDR3 comprises 18 residues. The chain's CDR3 is CASSLPTITGPRSYEQYF. Written as DNA, the CDR3 is TGCGCCAGCAGCTTGCCTACGATTACAGGGCCGAGGTCCTACGAGCAGTACTTC.